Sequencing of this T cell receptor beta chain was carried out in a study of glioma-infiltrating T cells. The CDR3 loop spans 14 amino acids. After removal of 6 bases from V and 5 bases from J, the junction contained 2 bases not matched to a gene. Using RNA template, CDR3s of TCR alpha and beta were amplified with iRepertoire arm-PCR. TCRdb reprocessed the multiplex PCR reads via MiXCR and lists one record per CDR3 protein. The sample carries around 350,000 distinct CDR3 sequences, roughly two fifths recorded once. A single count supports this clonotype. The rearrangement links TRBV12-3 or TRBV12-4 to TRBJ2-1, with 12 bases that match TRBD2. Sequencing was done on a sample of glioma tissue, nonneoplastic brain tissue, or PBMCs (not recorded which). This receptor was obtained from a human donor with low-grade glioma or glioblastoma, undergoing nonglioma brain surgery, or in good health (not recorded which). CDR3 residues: CASRRLAGDNEQFF. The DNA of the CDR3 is TGTGCCAGCAGGAGACTAGCGGGGGACAATGAGCAGTTCTTC.